Listed here is a single TCR beta chain. V was pared by 4 bases and J by 0 bases, with 8 bases between. There are 14 residues in the CDR3. From germline, CDR1 is MGHRA and CDR2 YSYEKL. These data are taken from a study of blood T cell repertoires in COVID-19. Study-level background: In each case, the material was cDNA or gDNA derived from T cells, B-cell-depleted T cells, or PBMCs.

The protocol was immunoSEQ multiplex PCR, while the TCRdb copy is restricted to in-frame clones and leaves out a portion. Of over 70,000 clones listed, roughly 90% are singletons. The V call is TRBV4-1, the J call TRBJ2-3, with D hard to call. The sample comprised peripheral blood. This receptor was obtained from a middle-aged man with COVID-19, enrolled during active disease. The CDR3 DNA follows: TGCGCCAGCAGCCCCCTGACTAGCACAGATACGCAGTATTTT. The encoded protein is CASSPLTSTDTQYF.